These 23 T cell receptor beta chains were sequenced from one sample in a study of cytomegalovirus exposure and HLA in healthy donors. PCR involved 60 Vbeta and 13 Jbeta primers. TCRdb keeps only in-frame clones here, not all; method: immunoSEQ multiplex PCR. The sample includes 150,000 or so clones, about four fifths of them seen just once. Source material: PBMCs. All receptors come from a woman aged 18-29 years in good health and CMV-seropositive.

DNA of the CDR3: TGTGCCAGCAGCGTAGAGGGGGACAATTCACCCCTCCACTTT. It translates to CASSVEGDNSPLHF. The V gene is TRBV9, the J gene TRBJ1-6; weak D call: TRBD1 (6 bases). From germline, CDR1 is SGDLS and CDR2 YYNGEE. V lost 0 bases, J lost 7 bases, and 8 bases lay in between. The length of the CDR3 is 14 residues.

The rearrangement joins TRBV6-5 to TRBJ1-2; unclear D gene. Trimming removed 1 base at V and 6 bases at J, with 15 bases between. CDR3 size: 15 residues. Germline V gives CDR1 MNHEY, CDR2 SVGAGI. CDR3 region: CASSYYTENPNGYTF. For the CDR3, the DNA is TGTGCCAGCAGTTACTACACAGAGAACCCTAATGGCTACACCTTC.

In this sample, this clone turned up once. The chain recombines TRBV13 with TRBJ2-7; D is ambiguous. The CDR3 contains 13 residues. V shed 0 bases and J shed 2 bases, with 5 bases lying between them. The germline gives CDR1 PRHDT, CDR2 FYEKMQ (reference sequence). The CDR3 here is CASSLGRAYEQYF. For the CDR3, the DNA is TGTGCCAGCAGCTTAGGTCGCGCCTACGAGCAGTACTTC.

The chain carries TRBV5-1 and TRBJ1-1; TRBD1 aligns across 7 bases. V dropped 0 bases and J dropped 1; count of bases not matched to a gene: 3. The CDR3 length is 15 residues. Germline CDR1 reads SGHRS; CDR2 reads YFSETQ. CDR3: CASSLGQGGNTEAFF. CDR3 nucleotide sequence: TGCGCCAGCAGCTTGGGGCAGGGGGGGAACACTGAAGCTTTCTTT.

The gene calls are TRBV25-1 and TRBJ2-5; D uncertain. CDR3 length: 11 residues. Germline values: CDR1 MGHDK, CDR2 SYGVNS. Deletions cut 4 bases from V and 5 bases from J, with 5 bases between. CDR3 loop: CASSAQETQYF. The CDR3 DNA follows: TGTGCCAGCAGTGCACAGGAGACCCAGTACTTC. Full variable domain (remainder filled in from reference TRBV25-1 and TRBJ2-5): EADIYQTPRYLVIGTGKKITLECSQTMGHDKMYWYQQDPGMELHLIHYSYGVNSTEKGDLSSESTVSRIRTEHFPLTLESARPSHTSQYLCASSAQETQYFGPGTRLLVL.

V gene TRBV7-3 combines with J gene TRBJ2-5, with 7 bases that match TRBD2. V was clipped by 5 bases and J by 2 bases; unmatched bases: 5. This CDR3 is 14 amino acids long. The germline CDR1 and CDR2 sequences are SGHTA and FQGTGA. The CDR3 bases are TGTGCCAGCAGCCCGGCGGGAGCACAAGAGACCCAGTACTTC. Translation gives CASSPAGAQETQYF. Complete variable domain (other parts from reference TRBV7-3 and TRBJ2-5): GAGVSQTPSNKVTEKGKYVELRCDPISGHTALYWYRQSLGQGPEFLIYFQGTGAADDSGLPNDRFFAVRPEGSVSTLKIQRTERGDSAVYLCASSPAGAQETQYFGPGTRLLVL.

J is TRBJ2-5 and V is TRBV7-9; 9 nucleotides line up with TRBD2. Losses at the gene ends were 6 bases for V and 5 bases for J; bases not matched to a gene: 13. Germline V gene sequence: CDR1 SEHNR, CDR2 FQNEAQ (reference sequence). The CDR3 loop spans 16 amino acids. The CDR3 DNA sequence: TGTGCCAGCAGGCCCGTGGAAAGCGGGGGGCGGGAGACCCAGTACTTC. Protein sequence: CASRPVESGGRETQYF.

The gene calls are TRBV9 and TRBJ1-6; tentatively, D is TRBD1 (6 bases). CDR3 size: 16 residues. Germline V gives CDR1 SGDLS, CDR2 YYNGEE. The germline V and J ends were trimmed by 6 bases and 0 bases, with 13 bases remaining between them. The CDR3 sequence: CASTEGGSSYNSPLHF. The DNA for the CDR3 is TGTGCCAGCACCGAGGGGGGGAGCTCCTATAATTCACCCCTCCACTTT.

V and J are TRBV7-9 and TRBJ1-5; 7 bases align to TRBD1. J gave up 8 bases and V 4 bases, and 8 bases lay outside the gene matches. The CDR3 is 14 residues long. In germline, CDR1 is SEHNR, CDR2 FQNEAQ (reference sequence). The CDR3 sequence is CASSSERGLEPQHF. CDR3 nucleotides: TGTGCCAGCAGCTCCGAGAGGGGGCTTGAGCCCCAGCATTTT.

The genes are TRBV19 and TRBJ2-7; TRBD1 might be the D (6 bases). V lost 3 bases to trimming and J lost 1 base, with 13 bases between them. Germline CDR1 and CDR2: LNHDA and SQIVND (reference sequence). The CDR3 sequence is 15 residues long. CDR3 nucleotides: TGTGCCAGTAGTATCACGGACAGAGAGTCCTACGAGCAGTACTTC. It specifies CASSITDRESYEQYF.

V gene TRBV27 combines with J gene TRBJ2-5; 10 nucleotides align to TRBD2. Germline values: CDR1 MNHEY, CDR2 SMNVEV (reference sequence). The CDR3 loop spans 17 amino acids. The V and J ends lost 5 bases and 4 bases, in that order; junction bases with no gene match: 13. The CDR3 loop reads CASSKMIAGGFRETQYF. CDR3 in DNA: TGTGCCAGCAGTAAAATGATAGCGGGGGGTTTCAGAGAGACCCAGTACTTC.

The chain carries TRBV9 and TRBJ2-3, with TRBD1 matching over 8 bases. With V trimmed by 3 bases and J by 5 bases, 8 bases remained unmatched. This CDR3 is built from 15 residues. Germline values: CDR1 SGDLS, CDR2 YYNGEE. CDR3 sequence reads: CASSAFGQGGDTQYF. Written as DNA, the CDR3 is TGTGCCAGCAGCGCCTTTGGACAGGGAGGAGATACGCAGTATTTT.

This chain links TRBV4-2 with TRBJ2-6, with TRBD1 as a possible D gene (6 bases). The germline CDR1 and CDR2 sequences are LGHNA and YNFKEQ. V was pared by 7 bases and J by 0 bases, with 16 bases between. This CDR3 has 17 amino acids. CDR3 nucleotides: TGTGCCAGCAACCCGGGACAACAAATCTCTGGGGCCAACGTCCTGACTTTC. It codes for CASNPGQQISGANVLTF.

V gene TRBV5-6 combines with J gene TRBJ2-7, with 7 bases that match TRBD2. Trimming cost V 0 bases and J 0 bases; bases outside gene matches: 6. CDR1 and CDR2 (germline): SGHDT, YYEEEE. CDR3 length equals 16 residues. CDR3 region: CASSLVYGGSSYEQYF. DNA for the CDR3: TGTGCCAGCAGCTTGGTATACGGGGGGAGCTCCTACGAGCAGTACTTC.

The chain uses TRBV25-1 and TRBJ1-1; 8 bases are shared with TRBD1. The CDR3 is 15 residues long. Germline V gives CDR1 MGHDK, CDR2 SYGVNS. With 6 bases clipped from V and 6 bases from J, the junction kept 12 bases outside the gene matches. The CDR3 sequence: CASSPSPTGGPEAFF. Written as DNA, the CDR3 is TGTGCCAGCAGCCCCTCGCCTACAGGGGGTCCTGAAGCTTTCTTT. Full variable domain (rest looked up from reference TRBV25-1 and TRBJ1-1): EADIYQTPRYLVIGTGKKITLECSQTMGHDKMYWYQQDPGMELHLIHYSYGVNSTEKGDLSSESTVSRIRTEHFPLTLESARPSHTSQYLCASSPSPTGGPEAFFGQGTRLTVV.

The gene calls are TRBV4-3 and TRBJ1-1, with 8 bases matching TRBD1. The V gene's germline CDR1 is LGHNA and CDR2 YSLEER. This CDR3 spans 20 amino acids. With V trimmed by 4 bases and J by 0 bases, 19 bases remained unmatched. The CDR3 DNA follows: TGCGCCAGCAGCCTACAAGCTTTCACAGGGGGTTTGGGGATGAACACTGAAGCTTTCTTT. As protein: CASSLQAFTGGLGMNTEAFF.

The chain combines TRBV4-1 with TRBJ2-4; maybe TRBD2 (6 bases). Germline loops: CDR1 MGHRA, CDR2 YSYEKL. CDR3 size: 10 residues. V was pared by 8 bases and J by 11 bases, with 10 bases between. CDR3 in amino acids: CASGGFVQYF. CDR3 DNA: TGCGCCAGCGGGGGGTTTGTTCAGTACTTC.

The CDR3 bases are TGCGCCAGCAGCACTCGTGGGACATGGAACTCTGGAAACACCATATATTTT. Its protein is CASSTRGTWNSGNTIYF. This chain connects TRBV5-1 to TRBJ1-3; D might be TRBD1 (6 bases). The germline gives CDR1 SGHRS, CDR2 YFSETQ. This CDR3 region has 17 residues. Trimming removed 4 bases at V and 0 bases at J, with 17 bases between.

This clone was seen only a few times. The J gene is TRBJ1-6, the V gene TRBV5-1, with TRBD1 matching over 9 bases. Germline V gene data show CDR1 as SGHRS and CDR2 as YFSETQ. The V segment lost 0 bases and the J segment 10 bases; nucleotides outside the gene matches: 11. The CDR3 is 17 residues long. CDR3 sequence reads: CASSLVIRGQGKSPLHF. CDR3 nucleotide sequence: TGCGCCAGCAGCTTGGTTATTCGCGGACAGGGGAAATCACCCCTCCACTTT.

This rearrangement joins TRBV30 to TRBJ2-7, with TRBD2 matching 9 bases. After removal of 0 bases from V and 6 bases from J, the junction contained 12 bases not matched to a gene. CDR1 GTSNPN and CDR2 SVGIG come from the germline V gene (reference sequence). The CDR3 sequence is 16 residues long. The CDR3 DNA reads TGTGCCTGGAGTGTAAGACCTAGCGGGGTAGGGGGCGAGCAGTACTTC. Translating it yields CAWSVRPSGVGGEQYF.

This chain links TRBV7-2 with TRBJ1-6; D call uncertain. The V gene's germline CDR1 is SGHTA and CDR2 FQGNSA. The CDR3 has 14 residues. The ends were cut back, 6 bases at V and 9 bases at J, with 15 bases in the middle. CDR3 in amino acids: CASRIQILGSPLHF. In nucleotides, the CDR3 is TGTGCCAGCAGGATACAGATTTTGGGTTCACCCCTCCACTTT.

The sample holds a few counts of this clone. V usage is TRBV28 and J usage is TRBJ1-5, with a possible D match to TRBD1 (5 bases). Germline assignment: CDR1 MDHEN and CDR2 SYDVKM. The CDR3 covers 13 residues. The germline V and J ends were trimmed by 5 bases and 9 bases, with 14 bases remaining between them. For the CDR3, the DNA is TGTGCCAGCAGTCTACAGGTAACTGTGCCCCAGCATTTT. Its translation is CASSLQVTVPQHF.

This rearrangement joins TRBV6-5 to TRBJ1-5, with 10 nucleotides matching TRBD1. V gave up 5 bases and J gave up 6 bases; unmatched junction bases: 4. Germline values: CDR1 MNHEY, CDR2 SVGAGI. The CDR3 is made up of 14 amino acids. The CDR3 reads CASSRDRGFQPQHF. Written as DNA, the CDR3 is TGTGCCAGCAGTAGGGACAGGGGTTTTCAGCCCCAGCATTTT.